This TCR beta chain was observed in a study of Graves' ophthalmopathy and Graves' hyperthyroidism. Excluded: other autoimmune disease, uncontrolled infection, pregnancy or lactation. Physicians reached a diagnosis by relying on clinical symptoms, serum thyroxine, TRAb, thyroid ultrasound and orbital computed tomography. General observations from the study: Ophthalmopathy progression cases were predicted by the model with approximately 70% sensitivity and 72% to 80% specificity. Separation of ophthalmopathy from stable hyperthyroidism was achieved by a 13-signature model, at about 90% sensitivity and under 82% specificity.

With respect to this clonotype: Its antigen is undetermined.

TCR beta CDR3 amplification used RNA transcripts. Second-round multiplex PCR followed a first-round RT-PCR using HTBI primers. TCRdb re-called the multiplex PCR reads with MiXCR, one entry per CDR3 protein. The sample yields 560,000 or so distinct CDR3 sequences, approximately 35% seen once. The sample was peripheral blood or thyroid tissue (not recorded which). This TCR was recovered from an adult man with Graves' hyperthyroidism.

The CDR3 here is CASSYPTGVGEQFF. The DNA for the CDR3 is TGTGCCAGCAGCTACCCTACAGGGGTTGGTGAGCAGTTCTTC. The rearrangement joins TRBV11-2 to TRBJ2-7; 7 positions agree with TRBD1. Matching the DNA end better, TRBJ2-1 makes the J call doubtful. CDR3 size: 14 residues. Germline V gives CDR1 SGHAT, CDR2 FQNNGV.